The clone carrying this T cell receptor beta chain was seen once. Its antigen is still unknown. Specified time point: cycle 4 day 1 (C4D1), after six to seven weeks of nivolumab. Each patient's relapse followed autologous stem cell transplantation, and brentuximab vedotin exposure varied. CD4+ T cells were purified from thawed PBMCs by magnetic negative selection. The assay was immunoSEQ multiplex PCR, and TCRdb's table has in-frame clones only and misses some. Of 25,000 to 35,000 clones in the sample, more than 80% were seen once. This sample is part of a study of PD-1 blockade in classical Hodgkin lymphoma. Study outcomes and limitations: When set against healthy donors, newly diagnosed patients were reported to show lower baseline TCR diversity. Lower baseline TCR diversity marked trial partial responders and progressors.

The germline V gene has CDR1 PRHDT and CDR2 FYEKMQ (reference sequence). The CDR3 loop spans 15 amino acids. V dropped 5 bases and J dropped 12; count of bases not matched to a gene: 10. Sequenced material: CD4+ T cells from blood, taken before the fourth cycle of nivolumab. The chain is built from TRBV13 and TRBJ2-1; 13 nucleotides agree with TRBD2. This TCR derives from a human donor with classical Hodgkin lymphoma. The CDR3 spells CASSRTSGRAMGQFF. The CDR3 DNA reads as TGTGCCAGCAGCCGAACTAGCGGGAGGGCCATGGGGCAGTTCTTC.